The 27 T cell receptor beta chains listed next were all sequenced from one sample in a study of cytomegalovirus exposure and HLA in healthy donors. Using immunoSEQ multiplex PCR, the repertoire was profiled, and TCRdb retains in-frame clones only, with some absent. The profile shows more than 110,000 clones, around four fifths of them singletons. The sequenced sample consisted of PBMCs. The receptors come from a woman in her 30s in good health and CMV-seronegative.

To note about this clone: Germline is not matched at one junction end, which may reflect a read error. The chain couples TRBV7-9 to TRBJ2-1; 8 bases line up with TRBD2. The CDR3 has 15 residues. Per the germline V gene, CDR1 is SEHNR and CDR2 is FQNEAQ (reference sequence). Here the CDR3 DNA reads TGTGCCAGCAGCCCCGGACTAGCCTCCGACAATGAGCAGTTCTTC. Its translation is CASSPGLASDNEQFF.

V is TRBV7-9 and J is TRBJ1-6, with D unresolved. The length of the CDR3 is 13 residues. Trimming left V 2 bases short and J 8 bases short, with 7 bases between. Looked up from germline, CDR1 is SEHNR and CDR2 is FQNEAQ (reference sequence). The CDR3 DNA reads TGTGCCAGCAGCTTATCTCAGGATTCACCCCTCCACTTT. The encoded protein is CASSLSQDSPLHF.

CDR3 bases: TGTGCCAGCACAGGGGGCAGCTTAGGAGAGACCCAGTACTTC. Amino acids: CASTGGSLGETQYF. The gene calls are TRBV19 and TRBJ2-5; 9 bases line up with TRBD1. Germline CDR1 is LNHDA and CDR2 is SQIVND (reference sequence). Trimming removed 9 bases from V and 4 bases from J; junction bases left unmatched: 9. This CDR3 has 14 residues.

V usage is TRBV28 and J usage is TRBJ2-3; possibly TRBD2 for D (7 bases). V was clipped by 3 bases and J by 1 base, with 17 bases between them. The CDR3 consists of 17 residues. CDR1 is MDHEN and CDR2 is SYDVKM in the germline V gene. CDR3 nucleotides: TGTGCCAGCAGTTTGGGTGGGAGGGGGTCCCGCACAGATACGCAGTATTTT. Its translation is CASSLGGRGSRTDTQYF.

In DNA, the CDR3 is TGTGCCAGCAGTACACAGGGAAGTCGGACCGGGGAGCTGTTTTTT. Translating gives CASSTQGSRTGELFF. V and J are TRBV27 and TRBJ2-2; tentative D call: TRBD1 (6 bases). The CDR3 consists of 15 residues. Between the trimmed V and J ends, which lost 5 bases and 5 bases, there was a span of 15 bases. Germline V CDR1 and CDR2: MNHEY, SMNVEV (reference sequence).

The chain recombines TRBV2 with TRBJ1-2; 7 positions agree with TRBD1. The CDR3 is 16 residues long. Germline V gene sequence: CDR1 SNHLY, CDR2 FYNNEI. The V segment lost 7 bases and the J segment 0 bases; nucleotides outside the gene matches: 11. The CDR3 sequence: CASTHAGQAPNYGYTF. Written as DNA, the CDR3 is TGTGCCAGCACCCATGCTGGACAGGCGCCTAACTATGGCTACACCTTC.

This chain uses TRBV19 with TRBJ1-1; no clear D gene. Per the germline V gene, CDR1 is LNHDA and CDR2 is SQIVND (reference sequence). The CDR3 covers 14 residues. V lost 7 bases and J 2 bases, leaving 14 bases between the germline ends. The CDR3 reads CASTSGGFNTEAFF. The CDR3 bases are TGTGCCAGTACCTCGGGTGGCTTTAACACTGAAGCTTTCTTT.

This chain's CDR3 is CASSSNTGGVNYGYTF. The CDR3 nucleotides are TGTGCCAGCAGCTCCAACACAGGGGGCGTAAACTATGGCTACACCTTC. The chain has TRBV7-2 and TRBJ1-2; 9 positions agree with TRBD1. After removal of 4 bases from V and 2 bases from J, the junction contained 8 bases not matched to a gene. The CDR3 loop spans 16 amino acids. CDR1 is SGHTA and CDR2 is FQGNSA in the germline V gene.

The chain carries TRBV30 and TRBJ2-2; 10 nucleotides line up with TRBD1. V was clipped by 3 bases and J by 3 bases; unmatched bases: 4. Looked up from germline, CDR1 is GTSNPN and CDR2 is SVGIG (reference sequence). The CDR3 length is 15 residues. The CDR3 loop is CAWRGGTGDTGELFF. CDR3 nucleotides: TGTGCCTGGAGAGGAGGGACAGGGGACACCGGGGAGCTGTTTTTT.

This chain connects TRBV7-2 to TRBJ2-7; 7 bases agree with TRBD2. The V segment lost 5 bases and the J segment 2 bases; nucleotides outside the gene matches: 6. Germline V gene sequence: CDR1 SGHTA, CDR2 FQGNSA. The CDR3 is made up of 14 amino acids. As DNA, the CDR3 is TGTGCCAGCAGCCGAGCTAGCGGTGCCTACGAGCAGTACTTC. It encodes CASSRASGAYEQYF.

V usage is TRBV9 and J usage is TRBJ2-7, with 7 positions matching TRBD1. V shed 0 bases and J 0 bases; nucleotides not matched to a gene: 3. CDR1 and CDR2 (germline): SGDLS, YYNGEE. The CDR3 covers 15 residues. The CDR3 region is CASSVVGDSSYEQYF. CDR3 DNA sequence: TGTGCCAGCAGCGTAGTGGGGGACAGCTCCTACGAGCAGTACTTC.

The chain is built from TRBV7-2 and TRBJ1-2; TRBD1 aligns across 11 bases. Germline V gene sequence: CDR1 SGHTA, CDR2 FQGNSA. The CDR3 sequence is 15 residues long. J lost 8 bases, V lost 8 bases, and 13 bases had no gene match. The CDR3 loop reads CASRTPGQGAGGYTF. The CDR3, as DNA: TGTGCCAGCCGGACCCCCGGACAGGGGGCGGGAGGCTACACCTTC. Variable domain in full (rest from reference TRBV7-2 and TRBJ1-2): GAGVSQSPSNKVTEKGKDVELRCDPISGHTALYWYRQSLGQGLEFLIYFQGNSAPDKSGLPSDRFSAERTGGSVSTLTIQRTQQEDSAVYLCASRTPGQGAGGYTFGSGTRLTVV.

The chain recombines TRBV7-9 with TRBJ1-1, with D maybe TRBD1 (5 bases). CDR1 SEHNR and CDR2 FQNEAQ come from the germline V gene (reference sequence). Deletions cut 4 bases from V and 5 bases from J, with 14 bases between. This CDR3 comprises 14 residues. CDR3: CASSYRTEGTEAFF. Written as DNA, the CDR3 is TGTGCCAGCAGCTATCGGACGGAGGGGACTGAAGCTTTCTTT.

This clone was seen more than once but under ten times. The V and J genes are TRBV2 and TRBJ1-5; 9 bases align to TRBD1. V was pared by 1 base and J by 7 bases, with 2 bases of the junction left unmatched. This CDR3 region has 14 residues. Per germline, CDR1 SNHLY and CDR2 FYNNEI. The CDR3 here is CASSEGQGEQPQHF. The CDR3 region has the DNA TGTGCCAGCAGTGAAGGACAGGGGGAACAGCCCCAGCATTTT.

This clone was counted a single time. This rearrangement joins TRBV5-1 to TRBJ2-7; 7 bases line up with TRBD1. Germline V gives CDR1 SGHRS, CDR2 YFSETQ. The CDR3 sequence is 13 residues long. J gave up 4 bases and V 4 bases, and 5 bases lay outside the gene matches. CDR3 DNA: TGCGCCAGCAGCATAACGACAGGGTACGAGCAGTACTTC. Translation: CASSITTGYEQYF.

The genes are TRBV29-1 and TRBJ2-7; 9 nucleotides line up with TRBD1. This CDR3 region has 13 residues. Germline V gene lookup returns CDR1 SQVTM and CDR2 ANQGSEA. V was pared by 8 bases and J by 3 bases, with 8 bases of the junction left unmatched. In DNA form, the CDR3 reads TGCAGCACCTTGACAGGGGGGGACTACGAGCAGTACTTC. Its protein product is CSTLTGGDYEQYF.

This chain links TRBV2 with TRBJ2-7; TRBD1 matches at 7 bases. Trimming cost V 3 bases and J 1 base; bases outside gene matches: 3. Germline CDR1 SNHLY, CDR2 FYNNEI. The CDR3 is 14 amino acids. CDR3 bases: TGTGCCAGCAGTGAGTCAGGGGGTTCCTACGAGCAGTACTTC. It is translated as CASSESGGSYEQYF.

This clone was observed once. This chain connects TRBV27 to TRBJ2-7; 12 positions agree with TRBD2. The V gene's germline CDR1 is MNHEY and CDR2 SMNVEV (reference sequence). This CDR3 has 18 amino acids. V lost 9 bases and J lost 2; bases outside the gene matches: 17. The CDR3 loop is CASSDPGLAGGRAYEQYF. CDR3 sequence (DNA): TGTGCCAGTTCCGACCCGGGACTAGCGGGTGGGCGGGCCTACGAGCAGTACTTC.

The chain carries TRBV7-8 and TRBJ1-6, with TRBD1 matching 7 bases. The CDR3 covers 15 residues. Germline CDR1 reads SGHVS; CDR2 reads FQNEAQ. J gave up 5 bases and V 5 bases, and 6 bases lay outside the gene matches. In DNA, the CDR3 is TGTGCCAGCAGCACTCGACAGGGAGATAATTCACCCCTCCACTTT. As protein: CASSTRQGDNSPLHF.

This sequence joins TRBV19 and TRBJ1-4, with a possible D match to TRBD1 (5 bases). There are 12 residues in the CDR3. Germline CDR1 and CDR2: LNHDA and SQIVND (reference sequence). V lost 6 bases to trimming and J lost 4 bases, with 6 bases between them. The CDR3 nucleotides read TGTGCCAGTAGCAGGGATAATGAAAAACTGTTTTTT. It encodes CASSRDNEKLFF.

This clone has only one observation. The chain couples TRBV27 to TRBJ1-5; D is unclear. Germline loops: CDR1 MNHEY, CDR2 SMNVEV (reference sequence). This CDR3 is 14 amino acids long. The V and J ends lost 2 bases and 6 bases respectively, with 11 bases between them. DNA of the CDR3: TGTGCCAGCAGTTTAATTTCCGTCGGTCAGCCCCAGCATTTT. Translated, it gives CASSLISVGQPQHF.

V and J are TRBV4-2 and TRBJ2-3; 16 bases map to TRBD2. The CDR3 loop spans 18 amino acids. From germline, CDR1 is LGHNA and CDR2 YNFKEQ. After removal of 1 base from V and 6 bases from J, the junction contained 7 bases not matched to a gene. The CDR3 region is CASSQVGLAGGPLDTQYF. The DNA of the CDR3 is TGTGCCAGCAGCCAAGTGGGACTAGCGGGAGGGCCGTTGGATACGCAGTATTTT.

The chain has TRBV6-5 and TRBJ2-7; 8 bases line up with TRBD1. This CDR3 spans 14 amino acids. V lost 8 bases, J lost 2 bases, and 8 bases stayed unmatched. CDR1 and CDR2 (germline): MNHEY, SVGAGI. The CDR3 coding sequence is TGTGCCAGCCTATCCGGGACAGGAGCCTACGAGCAGTACTTC. Its translation is CASLSGTGAYEQYF.

The rearrangement joins TRBV2 to TRBJ1-4; 9 bases align to TRBD1. This CDR3 is built from 15 residues. Germline lookup yields CDR1 SNHLY and CDR2 FYNNEI. J was trimmed by 5 bases and V by 0 bases; bases with no gene match: 1. Here the CDR3 reads CASSEAGTGNEKLFF. Written as DNA, the CDR3 is TGTGCCAGCAGTGAAGCCGGGACAGGGAATGAAAAACTGTTTTTT. Combining the CDR3 with reference TRBV2 and TRBJ1-4 gives the whole variable domain EPEVTQTPSHQVTQMGQEVILRCVPISNHLYFYWYRQILGQKVEFLVSFYNNEISEKSEIFDDQFSVERPDGSNFTLKIRSTKLEDSAMYFCASSEAGTGNEKLFFGSGTQLSVL.

The chain has TRBV30 and TRBJ1-2; no clear D. Germline V CDR1 and CDR2: GTSNPN, SVGIG (reference sequence). The CDR3 extends over 12 amino acids. V was cut by 2 bases and J by 6 bases, with 10 bases left in between. The CDR3 nucleotides are TGTGCCTGGAGTCGGTACCTAGATGGCTACACCTTC. It translates to CAWSRYLDGYTF. Full variable domain (remainder filled in from reference TRBV30 and TRBJ1-2): SQTIHQWPATLVQPVGSPLSLECTVEGTSNPNLYWYRQAAGRGLQLLFYSVGIGQISSEVPQNLSASRPQDRQFILSSKKLLLSDSGFYLCAWSRYLDGYTFGSGTRLTVV.

V usage is TRBV9 and J usage is TRBJ2-4, with 11 bases lining up with TRBD1. Germline V gene lookup returns CDR1 SGDLS and CDR2 YYNGEE. Germline trimming cut 4 bases from V and 3 bases from J; bases unmatched to any gene: 12. The CDR3 extends over 18 amino acids. This CDR3 is CASSPWTGGAYGKNIQYF. The CDR3 DNA reads as TGTGCCAGCAGCCCATGGACAGGGGGCGCGTACGGCAAAAACATTCAGTACTTC.

The chain has TRBV29-1 and TRBJ1-1; D is possibly TRBD1 (5 bases). In germline, CDR1 is SQVTM, CDR2 ANQGSEA. The CDR3 loop spans 9 amino acids. V was trimmed by 6 bases and J by 9 bases, leaving 8 bases between them. CDR3 amino acids: CSVSDKAFF. The CDR3 DNA reads as TGCAGCGTGTCGGACAAAGCTTTCTTT.